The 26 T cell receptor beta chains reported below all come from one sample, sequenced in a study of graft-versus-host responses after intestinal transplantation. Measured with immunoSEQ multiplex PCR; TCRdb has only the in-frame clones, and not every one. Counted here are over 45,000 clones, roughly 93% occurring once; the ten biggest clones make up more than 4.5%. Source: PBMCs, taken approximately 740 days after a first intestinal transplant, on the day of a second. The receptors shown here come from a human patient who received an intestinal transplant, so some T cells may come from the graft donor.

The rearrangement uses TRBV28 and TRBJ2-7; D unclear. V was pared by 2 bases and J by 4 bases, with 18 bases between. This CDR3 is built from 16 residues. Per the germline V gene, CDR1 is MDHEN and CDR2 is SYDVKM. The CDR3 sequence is CASSLSPAELVYEQYF. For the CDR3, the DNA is TGTGCCAGCAGTTTAAGTCCGGCCGAATTGGTGTACGAGCAGTACTTC.

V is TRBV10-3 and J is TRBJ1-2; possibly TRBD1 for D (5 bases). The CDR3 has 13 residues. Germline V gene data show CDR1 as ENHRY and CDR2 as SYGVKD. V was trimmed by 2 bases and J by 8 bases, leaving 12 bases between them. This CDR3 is CAISEDSYGGYTF. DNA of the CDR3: TGTGCCATCAGTGAGGACAGTTACGGCGGCTACACCTTC.

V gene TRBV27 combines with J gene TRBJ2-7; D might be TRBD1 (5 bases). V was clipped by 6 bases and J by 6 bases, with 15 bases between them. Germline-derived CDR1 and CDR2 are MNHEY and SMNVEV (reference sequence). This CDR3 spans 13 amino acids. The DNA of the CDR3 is TGTGCCAGCAGCCGGACACAACACTTCGAGCAGTACTTC. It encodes CASSRTQHFEQYF.

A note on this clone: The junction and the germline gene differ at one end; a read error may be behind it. The CDR3 protein is CASSLDRQSFYEQCF. The CDR3 DNA reads as TGTGCCAGCAGCTTAGATCGACAGTCATTCTACGAGCAGTGCTTC. The rearrangement joins TRBV11-2 to TRBJ2-7; weak D call: TRBD1 (5 bases). This CDR3 contains 15 residues. Germline V gene lookup returns CDR1 SGHAT and CDR2 FQNNGV.

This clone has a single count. The chain's CDR3 is CASRRGGQPSGEQFF. In DNA, the CDR3 is TGTGCCAGCAGACGGGGGGGTCAACCCTCAGGGGAGCAGTTCTTC. This sequence joins TRBV7-3 and TRBJ2-1; 8 nucleotides align to TRBD2. This CDR3 contains 15 residues. The junction had 14 bases not matched to a gene; V was cut back by 6 bases and J by 10 bases. Germline assignment: CDR1 SGHTA and CDR2 FQGTGA.

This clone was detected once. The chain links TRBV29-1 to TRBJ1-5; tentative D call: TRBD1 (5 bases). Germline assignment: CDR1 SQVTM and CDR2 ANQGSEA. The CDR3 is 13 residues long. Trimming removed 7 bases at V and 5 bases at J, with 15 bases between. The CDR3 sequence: CSASREGYQPQHF. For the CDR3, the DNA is TGCAGCGCCTCCCGAGAGGGGTATCAGCCCCAGCATTTT. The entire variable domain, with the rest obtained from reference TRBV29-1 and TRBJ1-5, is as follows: SAVISQKPSRDICQRGTSLTIQCQVDSQVTMMFWYRQQPGQSLTLIATANQGSEATYESGFVIDKFPISRPNLTFSTLTVSNMSPEDSSIYLCSASREGYQPQHFGDGTRLSIL.

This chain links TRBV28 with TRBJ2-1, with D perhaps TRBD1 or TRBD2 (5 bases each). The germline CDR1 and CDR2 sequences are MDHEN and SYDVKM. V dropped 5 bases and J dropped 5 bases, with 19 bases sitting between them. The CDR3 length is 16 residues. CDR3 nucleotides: TGTGCCAGCAGTCGCCTAAGACTCCGGGACGACAATGAGCAGTTCTTC. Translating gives CASSRLRLRDDNEQFF.

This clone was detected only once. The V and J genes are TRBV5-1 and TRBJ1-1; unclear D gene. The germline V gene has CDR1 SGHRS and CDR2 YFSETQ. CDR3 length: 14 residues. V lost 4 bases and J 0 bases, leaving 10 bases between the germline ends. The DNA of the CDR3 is TGCGCCAGCAGCCTCTTTGCCATGAACACTGAAGCTTTCTTT. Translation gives CASSLFAMNTEAFF.

DNA for the CDR3: TGCGCCAGCAGCCAAGCTAGCGGCCCCTACAATGAGCAGTTCTTC. Amino acids: CASSQASGPYNEQFF. The chain has TRBV4-1 and TRBJ2-1; 7 bases fit TRBD2. The ends lost 1 base at V and 2 bases at J; junction bases unmatched: 2. The CDR3 extends over 15 amino acids. The germline V gene has CDR1 MGHRA and CDR2 YSYEKL.

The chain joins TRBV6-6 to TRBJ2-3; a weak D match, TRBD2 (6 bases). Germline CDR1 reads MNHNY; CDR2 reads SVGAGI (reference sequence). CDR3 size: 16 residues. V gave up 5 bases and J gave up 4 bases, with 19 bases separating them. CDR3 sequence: CASSGDLYAGSDTQYF. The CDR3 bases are TGTGCCAGCAGTGGGGACCTGTACGCGGGGTCAGATACGCAGTATTTT.

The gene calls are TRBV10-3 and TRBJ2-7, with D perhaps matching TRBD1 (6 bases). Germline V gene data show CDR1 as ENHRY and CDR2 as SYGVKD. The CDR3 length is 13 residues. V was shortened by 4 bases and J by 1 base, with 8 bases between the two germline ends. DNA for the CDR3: TGTGCCATCAGTGTTCAGGGGTCCTACGAGCAGTACTTC. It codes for CAISVQGSYEQYF.

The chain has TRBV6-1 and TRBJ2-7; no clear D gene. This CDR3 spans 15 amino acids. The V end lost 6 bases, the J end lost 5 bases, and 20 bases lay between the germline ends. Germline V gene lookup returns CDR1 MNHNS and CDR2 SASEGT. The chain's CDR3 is CASSVAGPMFNEQYF. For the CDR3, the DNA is TGTGCCAGCAGCGTCGCCGGGCCAATGTTCAACGAGCAGTACTTC.

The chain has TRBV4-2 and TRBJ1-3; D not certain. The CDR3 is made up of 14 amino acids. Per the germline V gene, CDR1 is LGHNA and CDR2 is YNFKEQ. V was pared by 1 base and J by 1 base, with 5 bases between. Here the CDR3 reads CASSQARSGNTIYF. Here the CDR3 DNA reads TGTGCCAGCAGCCAAGCAAGGTCTGGAAACACCATATATTTT.

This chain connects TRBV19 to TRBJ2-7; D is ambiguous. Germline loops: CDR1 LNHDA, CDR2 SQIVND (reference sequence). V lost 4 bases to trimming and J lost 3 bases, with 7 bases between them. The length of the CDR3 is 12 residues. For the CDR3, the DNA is TGTGCCAGTAGTACCGGATACTACGAGCAGTACTTC. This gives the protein CASSTGYYEQYF.

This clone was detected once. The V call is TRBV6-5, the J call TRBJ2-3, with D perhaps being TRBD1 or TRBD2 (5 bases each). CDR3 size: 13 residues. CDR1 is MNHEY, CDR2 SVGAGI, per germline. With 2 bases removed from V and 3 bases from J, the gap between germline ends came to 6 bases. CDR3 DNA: TGTGCCAGCAGTTACGAGGGGACAGATACGCAGTATTTT. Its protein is CASSYEGTDTQYF.

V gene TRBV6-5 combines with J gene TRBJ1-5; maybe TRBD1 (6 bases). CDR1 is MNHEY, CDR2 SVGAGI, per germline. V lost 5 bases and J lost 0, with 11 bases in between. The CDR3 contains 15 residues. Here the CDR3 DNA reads TGTGCCAGCAGTACAGGGATAGGTAGCAATCAGCCCCAGCATTTT. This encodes CASSTGIGSNQPQHF.

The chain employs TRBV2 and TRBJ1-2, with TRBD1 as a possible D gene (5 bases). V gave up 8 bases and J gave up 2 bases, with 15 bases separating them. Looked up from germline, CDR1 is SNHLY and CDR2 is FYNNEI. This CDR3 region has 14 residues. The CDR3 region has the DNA TGTGCCAGCCTTGCCACACCAGGGAACTATGGCTACACCTTC. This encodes CASLATPGNYGYTF.

This CDR3 is CASSAGPASRSPLHF. For the CDR3, the DNA is TGTGCCAGCAGCGCGGGACCCGCAAGCCGTTCACCCCTCCACTTT. This chain links TRBV11-2 with TRBJ1-6; weak D call: TRBD1 (5 bases). Trimming shortened V by 5 bases and J by 9 bases, and 17 bases separated the two germline ends. The CDR3 runs 15 residues. Germline CDR1 reads SGHAT; CDR2 reads FQNNGV.

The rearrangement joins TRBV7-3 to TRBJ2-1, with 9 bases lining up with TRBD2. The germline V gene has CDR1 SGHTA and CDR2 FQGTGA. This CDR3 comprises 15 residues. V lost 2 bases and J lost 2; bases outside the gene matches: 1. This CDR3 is CASSLLAGTYNEQFF. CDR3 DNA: TGTGCCAGCAGCTTACTAGCGGGAACCTACAATGAGCAGTTCTTC.

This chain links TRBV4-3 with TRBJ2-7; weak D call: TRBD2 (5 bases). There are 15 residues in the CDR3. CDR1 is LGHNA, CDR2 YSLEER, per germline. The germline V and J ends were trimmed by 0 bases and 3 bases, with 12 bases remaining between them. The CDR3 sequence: CASSQESGLSYEQYF. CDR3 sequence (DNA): TGCGCCAGCAGCCAAGAATCGGGGTTGAGCTACGAGCAGTACTTC.

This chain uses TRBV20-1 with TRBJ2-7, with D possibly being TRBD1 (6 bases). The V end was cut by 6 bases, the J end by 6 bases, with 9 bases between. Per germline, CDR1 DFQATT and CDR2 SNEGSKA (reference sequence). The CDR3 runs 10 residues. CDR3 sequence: CSAGQREQYF. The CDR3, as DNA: TGCAGTGCAGGACAGCGCGAGCAGTACTTC.

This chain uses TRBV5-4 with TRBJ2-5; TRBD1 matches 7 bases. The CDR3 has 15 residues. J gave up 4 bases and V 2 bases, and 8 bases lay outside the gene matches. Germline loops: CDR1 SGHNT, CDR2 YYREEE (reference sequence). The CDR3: CASSFPLDRRETQYF. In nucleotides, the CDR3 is TGTGCCAGCAGCTTTCCCCTGGACAGGCGAGAGACCCAGTACTTC.

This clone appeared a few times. CDR3 region: CASSYPEGEQYF. CDR3 coding DNA: TGTGCCAGCAGTTACCCCGAGGGCGAGCAGTACTTC. The chain carries TRBV6-6 and TRBJ2-7; D is perhaps TRBD2 (5 bases). The length of the CDR3 is 12 residues. V shed 2 bases and J shed 6 bases, with 8 bases lying between them. Germline V CDR1 and CDR2: MNHNY, SVGAGI (reference sequence).

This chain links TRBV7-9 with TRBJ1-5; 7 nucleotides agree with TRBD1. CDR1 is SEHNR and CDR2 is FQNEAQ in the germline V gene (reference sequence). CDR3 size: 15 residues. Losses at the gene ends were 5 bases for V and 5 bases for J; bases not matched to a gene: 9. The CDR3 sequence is CASSRRGGEDQPQHF. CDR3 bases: TGTGCCAGCAGCCGAAGAGGGGGCGAGGATCAGCCCCAGCATTTT.

For the CDR3, the DNA is TGTGCCAGCAGTTACTCGGCCGGGAGCTCCTACGAGCAGTACTTC. Translated: CASSYSAGSSYEQYF. The chain recombines TRBV6-5 with TRBJ2-7; possible D gene TRBD2, 6 bases. CDR1 is MNHEY, CDR2 SVGAGI, per germline. Trimming stripped 0 bases from V and 0 bases from J, with 9 bases between. The CDR3 has 15 residues.

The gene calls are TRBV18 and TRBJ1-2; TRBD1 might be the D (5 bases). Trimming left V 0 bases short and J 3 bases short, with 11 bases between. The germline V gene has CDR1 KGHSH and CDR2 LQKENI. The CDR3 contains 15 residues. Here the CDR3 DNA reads TGTGCCAGCTCACCACCGGCGGGGGAACACTATGGCTACACCTTC. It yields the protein CASSPPAGEHYGYTF.